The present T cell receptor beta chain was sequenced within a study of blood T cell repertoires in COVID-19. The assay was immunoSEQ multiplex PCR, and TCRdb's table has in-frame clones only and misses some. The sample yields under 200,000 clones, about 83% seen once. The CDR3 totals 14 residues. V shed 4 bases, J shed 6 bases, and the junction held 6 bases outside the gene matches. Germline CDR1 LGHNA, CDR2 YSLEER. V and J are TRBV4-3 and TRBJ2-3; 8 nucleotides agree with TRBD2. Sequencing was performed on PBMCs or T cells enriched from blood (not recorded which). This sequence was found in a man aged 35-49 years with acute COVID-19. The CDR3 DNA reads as TGCGCCAGCAGCCTACAAGCGGGAGAGGATACGCAGTATTTT. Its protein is CASSLQAGEDTQYF.